A single sample is the source of the 2 T cell receptor beta chains below, sequenced in a study of low-dose radiotherapy and immunotherapy resistance in tumors. TRAV- and TRBV-specific primers, spanning alpha and beta chains, primed first-strand cDNA. With a V-primer adapter and a constant-region primer, TCRs were amplified for approximately 20 PCR cycles. TCRdb re-called the reads with MiXCR, one entry per CDR3 protein. The table includes nearly 60,000 distinct CDR3 sequences, 20% to 25% detected once. Sample time point: after trial treatment. Noted treatment: LDRT plus nivolumab, ipilimumab, low-dose cyclophosphamide and aspirin (RACIN trial). The sample consisted of PBMCs, taken after low-dose radiotherapy plus immunotherapy. The receptors were gathered from a male donor with prostate cancer.

The chain couples TRBV5-6 to TRBJ2-5; 8 bases map to TRBD2. After removal of 3 bases from V and 5 bases from J, the junction contained 21 bases not matched to a gene. The germline V gene has CDR1 SGHDT and CDR2 YYEEEE. This CDR3 has 19 residues. The CDR3 region has the DNA TGTGCCAGCAGCTGGGTGACGGGGCATACGGAGCGGGAGCAGGAGACCCAGTACTTC. Translating it yields CASSWVTGHTEREQETQYF.

This clonotype appeared many times. CDR3 in amino acids: CASSNPGQGAEAEKLFF. The CDR3 nucleotides read TGTGCCAGCAGCAACCCGGGACAGGGGGCAGAGGCTGAAAAACTGTTTTTT. This chain connects TRBV28 to TRBJ1-4, with 12 positions matching TRBD1. Germline CDR1 is MDHEN and CDR2 is SYDVKM. J gave up 7 bases and V 6 bases, and 12 bases lay outside the gene matches. The CDR3 runs 17 residues.